This T cell receptor (beta chain) stems from a study of cytomegalovirus exposure and HLA in healthy donors. Study in general: The Caucasian-associated ancestry cluster held over 80% of a few hundred genotyped donors.

Whole-study findings and limits: No immune exposure information besides CMV serostatus was available. A reported reduction in N-insertions relative to the roughly 700-donor mean was seen in an Asian-associated ancestry cluster in a later analysis. Researchers reported that a few CMV-associated chains were confirmed in vitro as CMV antigen-specific.

Trimming left V 4 bases short and J 4 bases short, with 14 bases between. Germline V gives CDR1 SGHTA, CDR2 FQGNSA. The CDR3 is 15 amino acids. As to this clone: Its antigen is still unknown.

The PCR was carried out with 60 Vbeta primers and 13 Jbeta primers. Here immunoSEQ multiplex PCR was the method, and the copy in TCRdb shows in-frame clones only, minus some. Of about 96,000 clones listed, about four fifths are singletons. Sequencing used PBMCs. The source of this sequence is a female donor in good health and CMV-seropositive. This chain connects TRBV7-2 to TRBJ2-1, with D perhaps matching TRBD2 (6 bases). The CDR3 spells CASSYGRGSYNEQFF. The CDR3 DNA follows: TGTGCCAGCAGCTACGGCCGGGGGTCTTACAATGAGCAGTTCTTC.